One and the same sample provided the 27 T cell receptor beta chains below, sequenced in a study of blood T cell repertoires in COVID-19. Using immunoSEQ multiplex PCR, the repertoire was profiled, and TCRdb retains in-frame clones only, with some absent. Of more than 95,000 clones listed, roughly nine tenths are singletons. Sequencing was done on a sample of peripheral blood. The receptors originated from a woman of 80 years or more in a cohort sampled during active COVID-19.

This chain uses TRBV18 with TRBJ1-1, with no clear D. Germline V CDR1 and CDR2: KGHSH, LQKENI. There are 11 residues in the CDR3. The V end was cut by 4 bases, the J end by 6 bases, with 6 bases between. DNA of the CDR3: TGTGCCAGCTCACAGAGGGCTGAAGCTTTCTTT. Translated, it gives CASSQRAEAFF.

The chain links TRBV6-5 to TRBJ2-7, with unresolved D. The CDR3 consists of 11 residues. V was cut by 5 bases and J by 3 bases, with 5 bases left in between. Germline CDR1 reads MNHEY; CDR2 reads SVGAGI. The CDR3 DNA sequence: TGTGCCAGCAGTCAACACTACGAGCAGTACTTC. Its translation: CASSQHYEQYF.

The chain employs TRBV6-6 and TRBJ2-7; TRBD1 aligns across 8 bases. This CDR3 is 13 amino acids long. In germline, CDR1 is MNHNY, CDR2 SVGAGI (reference sequence). CDR3 sequence: CATAGGASYEQYF. The CDR3 DNA sequence: TGTGCTACGGCAGGGGGCGCCTCCTACGAGCAGTACTTC.

The chain employs TRBV18 and TRBJ2-3; 8 bases align to TRBD1. This CDR3 spans 13 amino acids. In germline, CDR1 is KGHSH, CDR2 LQKENI. J lost 9 bases, V lost 3 bases, and 5 bases had no gene match. The chain's CDR3 is CASSPDTGGTQYF. CDR3 nucleotides: TGTGCCAGCTCACCGGACACAGGGGGGACGCAGTATTTT.

The V and J genes are TRBV19 and TRBJ1-5; no reliable D call. CDR3 length: 15 residues. V was clipped by 5 bases and J by 0 bases, with 11 bases between them. CDR1 is LNHDA and CDR2 is SQIVND in the germline V gene (reference sequence). CDR3 loop: CASSPRRDSNQPQHF. DNA of the CDR3: TGTGCCAGTAGTCCCCGGAGAGATAGCAATCAGCCCCAGCATTTT.

The sample holds a few counts of this clone. The rearrangement links TRBV5-1 to TRBJ2-2; D is uncertain. Germline assignment: CDR1 SGHRS and CDR2 YFSETQ. CDR3 length: 15 residues. The ends were cut back, 5 bases at V and 0 bases at J, with 11 bases in the middle. The CDR3 is CASRVAVTNTGELFF. The DNA for the CDR3 is TGCGCCAGCAGGGTAGCCGTTACGAACACCGGGGAGCTGTTTTTT.

This clone has only one observation. Germline is not matched at one junction end, which may reflect a read error. The chain is built from TRBV18 and TRBJ1-2; D not certain. CDR1 is KGHSH and CDR2 is LQKENI in the germline V gene. This CDR3 spans 15 amino acids. For the CDR3, the DNA is TGTGCCAGCTCACCACCCGGCAGATCTAACTATGGCTACGCCTTC. It yields the protein CASSPPGRSNYGYAF.

CDR3 region: CASSRLASSYNEQFF. The CDR3 DNA sequence: TGCGCCAGCAGCCGACTAGCGTCGTCCTACAATGAGCAGTTCTTC. V and J are TRBV5-1 and TRBJ2-1; TRBD2 agrees at 8 bases. CDR1 is SGHRS and CDR2 is YFSETQ in the germline V gene. This CDR3 comprises 15 residues. J was trimmed by 1 base and V by 4 bases; bases with no gene match: 4.

This chain uses TRBV30 with TRBJ2-5; D is perhaps TRBD1 (5 bases). Germline V gene sequence: CDR1 GTSNPN, CDR2 SVGIG (reference sequence). This CDR3 region has 15 residues. CDR3 amino acids: CASSGSSGTQETQYF. Written as DNA, the CDR3 is TGTGCTTCGTCAGGGTCCTCTGGAACCCAAGAGACCCAGTACTTC. The full variable domain, with the rest looked up from reference TRBV30 and TRBJ2-5, is SQTIHQWPATLVQPVGSPLSLECTVEGTSNPNLYWYRQAAGRGLQLLFYSVGIGQISSEVPQNLSASRPQDRQFILSSKKLLLSDSGFYLCASSGSSGTQETQYFGPGTRLLVL.

CDR3 protein: CASSLGGGQGSYEQYF. Here the CDR3 DNA reads TGTGCCAGCAGCCTTGGGGGGGGACAGGGATCCTACGAGCAGTACTTC. This sequence joins TRBV7-9 and TRBJ2-7, with 9 bases that match TRBD1. Germline CDR1 reads SEHNR; CDR2 reads FQNEAQ (reference sequence). Unmatched junction bases numbered 9, after V lost 5 bases and J lost 1 base. The CDR3 extends over 16 amino acids.

This chain links TRBV5-4 with TRBJ2-7, with 7 bases matching TRBD2. From germline, CDR1 is SGHNT and CDR2 YYREEE (reference sequence). The CDR3 runs to 16 residues. V lost 4 bases to trimming and J lost 2 bases; unmatched junction nucleotides: 12. CDR3: CASSPGGGSPAYEQYF. The CDR3 DNA reads TGTGCCAGCAGCCCTGGCGGCGGGAGCCCGGCCTACGAGCAGTACTTC.

The genes are TRBV7-9 and TRBJ2-1; 8 bases match TRBD2. CDR3 length: 15 amino acids. With 3 bases clipped from V and 6 bases from J, the junction kept 7 bases outside the gene matches. Germline V CDR1 and CDR2: SEHNR, FQNEAQ (reference sequence). The CDR3 sequence is CASSLEGTRVNEQFF. The CDR3 DNA follows: TGTGCCAGCAGCTTGGAGGGGACTAGGGTCAATGAGCAGTTCTTC.

The genes are TRBV21-1 and TRBJ1-6. TRBV21-1 is described as a pseudogene. The CDR3 runs to 16 residues. CDR3 sequence: CASSKVVSSYNSPLHF. The CDR3 bases are TGTGCCAGCAGCAAGGTGGTGAGCTCCTATAATTCACCCCTCCACTTT.

This chain joins TRBV5-1 and TRBJ2-3; no definite D call. Between the trimmed V and J ends, which lost 7 bases and 6 bases, there was a span of 15 bases. Germline V gene sequence: CDR1 SGHRS, CDR2 YFSETQ. The CDR3 runs 13 residues. The chain's CDR3 is CASYQDGADTQYF. The CDR3, as DNA: TGCGCCAGCTACCAAGATGGAGCGGATACGCAGTATTTT.

The rearrangement uses TRBV10-1 and TRBJ1-2; D is possibly TRBD1 (5 bases). Trimming pared 0 bases from V and 7 bases from J, leaving 12 bases between. The CDR3 covers 14 residues. The germline V gene encodes CDR1 WNHNN and CDR2 SYGVQD (reference sequence). CDR3 sequence reads: CASSESGRDGGYTF. CDR3 nucleotide sequence: TGCGCCAGCAGTGAGTCTGGCAGGGATGGTGGCTACACCTTC.

The J gene is TRBJ1-5, the V gene TRBV7-9; 8 nucleotides line up with TRBD1. Germline CDR1 SEHNR, CDR2 FQNEAQ (reference sequence). The CDR3 length is 15 residues. The ends lost 5 bases at V and 6 bases at J; junction bases unmatched: 9. CDR3 in DNA: TGTGCCAGCAGCCAAGAGCAGGGGGCGGTTCAGCCCCAGCATTTT. This translates into CASSQEQGAVQPQHF.

Points on this clone: Germline is not matched at one junction end, which may reflect a read error. The CDR3 protein is CASSSSGTRGETQYF. In DNA, the CDR3 is TGTGCTAGCAGCTCGTCCGGGACTAGGGGGGAGACCCAGTACTTC. The chain carries TRBV7-7 and TRBJ2-5; 8 nucleotides align to TRBD2. The CDR3 sequence is 15 residues long. Germline V CDR1 and CDR2: SSHAT, FNYEAQ (reference sequence).

The chain combines TRBV18 with TRBJ1-4; TRBD1 is a possible D gene (5 bases). The CDR3 is 14 residues long. Trimming pared 5 bases from V and 7 bases from J, leaving 14 bases between. The germline CDR1 and CDR2 sequences are KGHSH and LQKENI. The CDR3 DNA sequence: TGTGCCAGCTCAGACAGTTCGCGCGGTGAAAAACTGTTTTTT. Its translation: CASSDSSRGEKLFF. Drawing the rest from reference TRBV18 and TRBJ1-4, the complete variable domain is NAGVMQNPRHLVRRRGQEARLRCSPMKGHSHVYWYRQLPEEGLKFMVYLQKENIIDESGMPKERFSAEFPKEGPSILRIQQVVRGDSAAYFCASSDSSRGEKLFFGSGTQLSVL.

The J gene is TRBJ1-5, the V gene TRBV27; TRBD1 aligns across 9 bases. V lost 6 bases, J lost 3 bases, and 6 bases stayed unmatched. Germline V gene data show CDR1 as MNHEY and CDR2 as SMNVEV (reference sequence). The CDR3 totals 15 residues. CDR3 protein: CASRMGQGNNQPQHF. CDR3 sequence (DNA): TGTGCCAGCAGAATGGGACAGGGTAACAATCAGCCCCAGCATTTT.

V usage is TRBV24-1 and J usage is TRBJ2-2, with TRBD2 matching 10 bases. J lost 3 bases, V lost 4 bases, and 4 bases had no gene match. Germline CDR1 reads KGHDR; CDR2 reads SFDVKD. The CDR3 is made up of 16 amino acids. The CDR3 DNA is TGTGCCACCAGTGACCTAGCGGGAGCGGACACCGGGGAGCTGTTTTTT. It is translated as CATSDLAGADTGELFF.

The J gene is TRBJ1-4, the V gene TRBV6-6; the match to TRBD1 covers 10 bases. The trim removed 5 bases at V and 7 bases at J, leaving 13 bases unmatched. The CDR3 runs to 17 residues. CDR1 MNHNY and CDR2 SVGAGI come from the germline V gene (reference sequence). The CDR3 nucleotides read TGTGCCAGCAGTCGGGACAGGGGAGCCTCGGCGCTTGAAAAACTGTTTTTT. This translates into CASSRDRGASALEKLFF.

J is TRBJ2-7 and V is TRBV6-5, with 9 positions matching TRBD1. Trimming cost V 6 bases and J 3 bases; bases outside gene matches: 3. The germline V gene has CDR1 MNHEY and CDR2 SVGAGI. The CDR3 spans 13 residues. The CDR3 protein is CASRGGQGYEQYF. For the CDR3, the DNA is TGTGCCAGCAGGGGGGGACAGGGCTACGAGCAGTACTTC.

This clone is a singleton in its sample. The chain links TRBV6-6 to TRBJ2-1, with D tentatively TRBD1 (6 bases). The CDR3 covers 13 residues. V was shortened by 7 bases and J by 8 bases, with 15 bases between the two germline ends. CDR1 and CDR2 from the germline V gene are MNHNY and SVGAGI (reference sequence). The CDR3 loop is CASTKQGSHEQFF. CDR3 in DNA: TGTGCCAGCACAAAACAGGGCTCGCATGAGCAGTTCTTC.

V gene TRBV28 combines with J gene TRBJ1-2, with D unclear. Germline CDR1 is MDHEN and CDR2 is SYDVKM. The CDR3 covers 11 residues. The V gene lost 4 bases and the J gene lost 4 bases, with 4 bases spanning the gap. The CDR3 protein is CASSSSYGYTF. In DNA form, the CDR3 reads TGTGCCAGCAGTTCTAGCTATGGCTACACCTTC.

This clone has just one count. The chain is built from TRBV2 and TRBJ2-1; TRBD2 aligns across 7 bases. Germline V gene data show CDR1 as SNHLY and CDR2 as FYNNEI. The CDR3 consists of 16 residues. Germline trimming cut 1 base from V and 7 bases from J; bases unmatched to any gene: 10. CDR3 DNA: TGTGCCAGCAGTGAAGGGTTAGCGGGCAGCACGAATGAGCAGTTCTTC. It specifies CASSEGLAGSTNEQFF.

This clone was counted once. The chain carries TRBV5-6 and TRBJ1-4, with TRBD1 matching over 9 bases. The CDR3 runs 15 residues. Trimming at V came to 4 bases and at J to 4 bases, leaving 5 bases not matched to a gene. CDR1 and CDR2 (germline): SGHDT, YYEEEE. For the CDR3, the DNA is TGTGCCAGCAGCGGTGTGACAGGGGGTAATGAAAAACTGTTTTTT. Encoded protein: CASSGVTGGNEKLFF.

This sequence joins TRBV24-1 and TRBJ2-5; maybe TRBD1 (5 bases). V lost 2 bases and J 0 bases, leaving 9 bases between the germline ends. The V gene's germline CDR1 is KGHDR and CDR2 SFDVKD. The CDR3 consists of 15 residues. CDR3 protein: CATSDSTEYQETQYF. The CDR3 DNA follows: TGTGCCACCAGTGATTCGACAGAGTACCAAGAGACCCAGTACTTC.